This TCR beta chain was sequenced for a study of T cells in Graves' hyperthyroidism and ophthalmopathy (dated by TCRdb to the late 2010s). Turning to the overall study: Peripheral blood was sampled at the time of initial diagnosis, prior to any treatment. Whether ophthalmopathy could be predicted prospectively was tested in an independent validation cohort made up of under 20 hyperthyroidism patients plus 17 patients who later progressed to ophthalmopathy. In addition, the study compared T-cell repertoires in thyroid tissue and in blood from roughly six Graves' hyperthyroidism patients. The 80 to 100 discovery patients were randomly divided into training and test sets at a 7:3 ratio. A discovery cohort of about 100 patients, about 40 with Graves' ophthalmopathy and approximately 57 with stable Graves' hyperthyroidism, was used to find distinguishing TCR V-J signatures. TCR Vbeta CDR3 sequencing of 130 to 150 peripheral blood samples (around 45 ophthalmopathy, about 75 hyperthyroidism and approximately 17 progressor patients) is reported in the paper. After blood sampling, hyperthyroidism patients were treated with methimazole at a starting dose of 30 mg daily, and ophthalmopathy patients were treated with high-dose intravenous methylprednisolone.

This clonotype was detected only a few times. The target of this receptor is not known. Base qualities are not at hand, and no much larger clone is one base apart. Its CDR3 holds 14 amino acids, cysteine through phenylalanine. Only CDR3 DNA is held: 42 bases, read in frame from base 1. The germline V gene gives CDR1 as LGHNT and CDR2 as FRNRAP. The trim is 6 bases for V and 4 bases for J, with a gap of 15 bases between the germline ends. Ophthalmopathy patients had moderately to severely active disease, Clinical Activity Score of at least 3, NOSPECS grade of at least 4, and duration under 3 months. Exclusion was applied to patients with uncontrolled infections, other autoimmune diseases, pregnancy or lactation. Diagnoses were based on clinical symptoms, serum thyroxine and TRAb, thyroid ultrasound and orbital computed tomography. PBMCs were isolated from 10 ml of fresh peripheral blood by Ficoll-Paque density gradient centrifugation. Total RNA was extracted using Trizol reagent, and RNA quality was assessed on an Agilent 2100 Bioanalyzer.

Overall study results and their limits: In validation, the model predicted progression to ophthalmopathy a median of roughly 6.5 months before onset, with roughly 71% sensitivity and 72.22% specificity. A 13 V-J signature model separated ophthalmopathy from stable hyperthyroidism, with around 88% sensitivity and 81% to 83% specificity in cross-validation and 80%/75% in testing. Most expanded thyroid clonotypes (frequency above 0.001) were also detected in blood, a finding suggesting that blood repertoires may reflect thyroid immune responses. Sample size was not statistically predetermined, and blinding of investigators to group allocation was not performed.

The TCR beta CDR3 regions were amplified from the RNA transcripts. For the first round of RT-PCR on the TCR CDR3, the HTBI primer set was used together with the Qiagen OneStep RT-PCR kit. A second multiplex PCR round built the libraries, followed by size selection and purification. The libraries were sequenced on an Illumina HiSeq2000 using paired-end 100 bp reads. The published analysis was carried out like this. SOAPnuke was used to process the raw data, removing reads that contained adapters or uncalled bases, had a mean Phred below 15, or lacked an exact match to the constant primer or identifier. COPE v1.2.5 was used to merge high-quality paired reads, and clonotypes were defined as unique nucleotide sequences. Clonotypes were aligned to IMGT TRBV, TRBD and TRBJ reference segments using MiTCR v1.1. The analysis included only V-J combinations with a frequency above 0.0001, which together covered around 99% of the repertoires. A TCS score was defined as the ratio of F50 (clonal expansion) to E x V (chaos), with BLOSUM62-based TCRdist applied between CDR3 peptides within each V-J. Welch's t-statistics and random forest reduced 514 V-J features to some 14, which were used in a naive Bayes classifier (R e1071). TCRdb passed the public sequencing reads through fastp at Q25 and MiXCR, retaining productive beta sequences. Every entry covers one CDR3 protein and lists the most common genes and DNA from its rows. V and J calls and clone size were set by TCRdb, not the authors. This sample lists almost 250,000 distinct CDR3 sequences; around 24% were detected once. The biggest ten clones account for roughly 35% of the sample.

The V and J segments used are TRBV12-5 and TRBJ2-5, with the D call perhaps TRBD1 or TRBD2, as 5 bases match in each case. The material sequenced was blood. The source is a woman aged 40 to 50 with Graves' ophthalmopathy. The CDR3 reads CASGPQRGTETQYF. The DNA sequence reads TGTGCTAGTGGCCCTCAACGTGGGACAGAGACCCAGTACTTC.